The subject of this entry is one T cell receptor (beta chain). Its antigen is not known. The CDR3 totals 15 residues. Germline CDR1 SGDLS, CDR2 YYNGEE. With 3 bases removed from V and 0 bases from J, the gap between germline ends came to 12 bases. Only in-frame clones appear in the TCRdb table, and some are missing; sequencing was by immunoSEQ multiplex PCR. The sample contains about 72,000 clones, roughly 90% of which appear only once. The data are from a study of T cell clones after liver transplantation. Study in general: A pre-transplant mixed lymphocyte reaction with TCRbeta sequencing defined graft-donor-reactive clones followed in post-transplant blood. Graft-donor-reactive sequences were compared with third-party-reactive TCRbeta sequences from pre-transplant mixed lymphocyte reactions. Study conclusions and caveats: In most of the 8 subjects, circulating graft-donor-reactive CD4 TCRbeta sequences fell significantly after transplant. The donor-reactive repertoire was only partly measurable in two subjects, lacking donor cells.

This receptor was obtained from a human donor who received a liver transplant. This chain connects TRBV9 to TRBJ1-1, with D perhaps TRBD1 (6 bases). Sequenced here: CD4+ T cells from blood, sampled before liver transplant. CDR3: CASSARTDLNTEAFF. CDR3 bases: TGTGCCAGCAGCGCGAGGACAGACTTGAACACTGAAGCTTTCTTT.